This TCR beta chain was documented in a study of siplizumab effects on memory and regulatory T cells. The CDR3 runs to 13 residues. CDR1 is SGHAT, CDR2 FQDESV, per germline (reference sequence). Trimming took off 5 bases at V and 4 bases at J, with 11 bases between the two ends. Clones were read by immunoSEQ multiplex PCR, and TCRdb kept only the in-frame ones, dropping some. There are roughly 97,000 clones in the sample; nearly 95% occur only once, and roughly 0.64% lies in the top ten. The sequencing input was Tregs sorted from blood. This clonotype originated in a human donor in good health. The rearrangement uses TRBV11-1 and TRBJ2-5; D unclear. In DNA form, the CDR3 reads TGTGCCAGCAGCCCCCGTAGAGGAGAGACCCAGTACTTC. It yields the protein CASSPRRGETQYF.